The rows below give T cell receptor beta chains drawn from one sample of a study of technical replicates of blood from four donors. Clones were read by immunoSEQ multiplex PCR, and TCRdb kept only the in-frame ones, dropping some. Among tens of thousands of clones listed, around nine tenths were seen once. Sequenced input: T cells isolated from PBMCs. Every receptor here comes from a human donor in good health. Each CDR3 is given with its conserved first and last residue. D genes are given only for firm matches. Expanded clones are given a class, and other clones once, few, many or no size at all.

TRBJ2-7	-	-	TRBV6-5	TGTGCCAGCAGTTTTAATACAGGGAGTTCCTACGAGCAGTACTTC	CASSFNTGSSYEQYF
TRBJ2-5	once	TRBD2	TRBV5-1	TGCGCCAGCAGCCCGGGACTAGGAGAAGAGACCCAGTACTTC	CASSPGLGEETQYF
TRBJ1-5	-	-	TRBV27	TGTGCCAGCAGTTTCTTCGCGGGGGATCAGCCCCAGCATTTT	CASSFFAGDQPQHF
TRBJ2-7	-	-	TRBV28	TGTGCCAGCAGTTTGGGTGGGGCCCTCTCCTACGAGCAGTACTTC	CASSLGGALSYEQYF
TRBJ2-4	-	-	TRBV4-1	TGCGCCAGCAGCAAAGGGGCAGCGGACGGTCTGTCCAAAAACATTCAGTACTTC	CASSKGAADGLSKNIQYF
TRBJ2-3	-	TRBD2	TRBV7-9	TGTGCCAGCAGCTTAGCGCTGGGACTAGCGGGACCCGCAAGAGATACGCAGTATTTT	CASSLALGLAGPARDTQYF
TRBJ2-7	-	TRBD2	TRBV2	TGTGCCAGCAGTGCCGTTGCGGGAGTGGGTGAGCAGTACTTC	CASSAVAGVGEQYF
TRBJ1-2	-	TRBD1	TRBV18	TGTGCCAGCTCACTCGGACAGGGAGGAGATGGCTACACCTTC	CASSLGQGGDGYTF
TRBJ2-2	-	TRBD2	TRBV5-1	TGCGCCAGCAGCCCGCCGGGGAGGGGAACCGGGGAGCTGTTTTTT	CASSPPGRGTGELFF
TRBJ2-7	once	TRBD1	TRBV28	TGTGCCAGCAGTCTGACAGGGGCGAGCTCCTACGAGCAGTACTTC	CASSLTGASSYEQYF
TRBJ1-1	-	-	TRBV2	TGTGCCAGCAGTGAGCTAATTCTCGGCACTGAAGCTTTCTTT	CASSELILGTEAFF
TRBJ2-1	-	TRBD2	TRBV7-9	TGTGCCAGCAGCTTTCGACTAGCGAGTTCCTACAATGAGCAGTTCTTC	CASSFRLASSYNEQFF
TRBJ2-1	-	-	TRBV5-5	TGTGCCAGCAGTCAACGGGGGGCGTCCTCCTACAATGAGCAGTTCTTC	CASSQRGASSYNEQFF
TRBJ2-7	-	-	TRBV6-5	TGTGCCAGCAGTAATGTTCGGGGTCAGCAGTACTTC	CASSNVRGQQYF
TRBJ2-7	-	TRBD1	TRBV6-5	TGTGCCAGCAGGGGCACCGGGACAGGCTTCCACGAGCAGTACTTC	CASRGTGTGFHEQYF
TRBJ1-4	few	-	TRBV25-1	TGTGCCACGGGTTTCGGGGAGACGGCATCTAATGAAAAACTGTTTTTT	CATGFGETASNEKLFF
TRBJ1-1	-	-	TRBV30	TGTGCCTGGAGTGTACGGGGGGCGGGGGAAGCTTTCTTT	CAWSVRGAGEAFF
TRBJ2-5	-	TRBD2	TRBV2	TGTGCCAGTAGGGCCAGCGGGATTGAGACCCAGTACTTC	CASRASGIETQYF
TRBJ2-7	-	TRBD2	TRBV6-1	TGTGCCAGCAGCCGTAATAGCGGGAGTTCTTACGAGCAGTACTTC	CASSRNSGSSYEQYF
TRBJ2-3	-	-	TRBV9	TGTGCCAGCAGCGTAGAAGGGATGGGAGGAGATACGCAGTATTTT	CASSVEGMGGDTQYF
TRBJ2-2	-	TRBD1	TRBV19	TGTGCCAGTAGTATACCCAATATCCAAATGGGACAGGGGAGGACCGGGGAGCTGTTTTTT	CASSIPNIQMGQGRTGELFF
TRBJ2-3	-	-	TRBV4-1	TGCGCCAGCAGCCAAGGACGGGTAACAGATACGCAGTATTTT	CASSQGRVTDTQYF
TRBJ2-7	-	TRBD1	TRBV5-1	TGCGCCAGCAGCCTCCTTACAGGGGACGAGCAGTACTTC	CASSLLTGDEQYF
TRBJ2-7	-	TRBD2	TRBV28	TGTGCCAGCCAAGGACTAGTCCCCTACGAGCAGTACTTC	CASQGLVPYEQYF
TRBJ2-5	-	-	TRBV29-1	TGCAGCTTTGACCCAGGTCCGGAGACCCAGTACTTC	CSFDPGPETQYF
TRBJ1-4	-	-	TRBV5-1	TGCGCCAGCAGCTTGGGCAGGGAGGCAACTAATGAAAAACTGTTTTTT	CASSLGREATNEKLFF
TRBJ1-5	-	-	TRBV30	TGTGCCTGGACTAAAGGGGCCTTGGGTCCTAATCAGCCCCAGCATTTT	CAWTKGALGPNQPQHF
TRBJ2-1	-	-	TRBV28	TGTGCCAGCAGTTTACCCAGCGGTAATGAGCAGTTCTTC	CASSLPSGNEQFF
TRBJ1-2	-	-	TRBV7-6	TGTGCCAGCAGCCTGGCGGGGTTTGATGGCTACACCTTC	CASSLAGFDGYTF
TRBJ1-6	-	-	TRBV6-6	TGTGCCAGCAGCCCCCCCGATTCACCCCTCCACTTT	CASSPPDSPLHF
TRBJ1-5	-	TRBD1	TRBV28	TGTGCCAGCAGTTTAGATGGGGACAGAAACACTTATCAGCCCCAGCATTTT	CASSLDGDRNTYQPQHF